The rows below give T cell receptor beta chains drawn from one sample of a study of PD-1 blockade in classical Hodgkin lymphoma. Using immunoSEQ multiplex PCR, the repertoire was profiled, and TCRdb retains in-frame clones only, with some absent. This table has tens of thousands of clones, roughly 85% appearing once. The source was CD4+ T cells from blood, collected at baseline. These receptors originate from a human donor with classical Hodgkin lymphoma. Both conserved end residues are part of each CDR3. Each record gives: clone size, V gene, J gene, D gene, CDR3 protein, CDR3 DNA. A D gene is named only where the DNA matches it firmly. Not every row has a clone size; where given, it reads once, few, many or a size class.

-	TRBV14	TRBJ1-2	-	CASSHVVGAFGYTF	TGTGCCAGCAGCCACGTAGTCGGGGCGTTTGGCTACACCTTC
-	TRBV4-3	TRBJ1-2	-	CASSPPGHQPRDYGYTF	TGCGCCAGCAGCCCTCCGGGCCACCAGCCTCGGGACTATGGCTACACCTTC
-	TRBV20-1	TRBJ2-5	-	CSARARETQYF	TGCAGTGCTAGAGCGCGAGAGACCCAGTACTTC
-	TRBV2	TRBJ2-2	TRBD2	CASTVFSGSGTGELFF	TGTGCCAGCACCGTCTTTAGCGGGAGCGGCACCGGGGAGCTGTTTTTT
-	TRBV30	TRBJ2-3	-	CAWRTYSTDTQYF	TGTGCCTGGAGAACGTACAGCACAGATACGCAGTATTTT
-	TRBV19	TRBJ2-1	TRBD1	CASNTGQLIVDEQFF	TGTGCCAGTAATACGGGACAGCTAATTGTCGATGAGCAGTTCTTC
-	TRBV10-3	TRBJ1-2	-	CAISLGRESYTF	TGTGCCATCAGTTTAGGACGAGAAAGCTACACCTTC
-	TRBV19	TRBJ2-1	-	CASRGRAGRAYNEQFF	TGTGCCAGTAGGGGTCGGGCGGGACGCGCCTACAATGAGCAGTTCTTC
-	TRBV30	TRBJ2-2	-	CAWRDRNTGELFF	TGTGCCTGGAGGGACAGAAACACCGGGGAGCTGTTTTTT
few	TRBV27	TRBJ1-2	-	CATSDRYYGYTF	TGTGCCACCAGCGATCGTTACTATGGCTACACCTTC
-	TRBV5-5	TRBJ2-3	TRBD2	CASSYSIASGSTDTQYF	TGTGCCAGCAGCTACTCCATAGCTAGCGGGAGCACAGATACGCAGTATTTT
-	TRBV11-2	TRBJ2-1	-	CASSLGQNSYNEQFF	TGTGCCAGCAGCTTAGGGCAGAATTCCTACAATGAGCAGTTCTTC
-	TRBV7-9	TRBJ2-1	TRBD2	CASSLGLSNQRESPNEQFF	TGTGCCAGCAGCTTAGGGCTTTCTAACCAGCGGGAGTCCCCCAATGAGCAGTTCTTC
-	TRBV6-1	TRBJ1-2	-	CASSDPVKTGNGYTF	TGTGCCAGCAGTGACCCCGTTAAAACGGGGAATGGCTACACCTTC
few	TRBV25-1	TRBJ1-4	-	CASSESTREKLFF	TGTGCCAGCAGTGAATCAACGCGGGAAAAACTGTTTTTT
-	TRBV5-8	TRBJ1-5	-	CASNLATFRFNQPQHF	TGTGCCAGCAACCTTGCCACATTTCGGTTTAATCAGCCCCAGCATTTT
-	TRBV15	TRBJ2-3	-	CATSGLGVGAGDTQYF	TGTGCCACCAGCGGCCTGGGGGTCGGGGCAGGCGATACGCAGTATTTT
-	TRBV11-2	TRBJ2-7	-	CASSLDFGDEQYF	TGTGCCAGCAGCTTAGATTTTGGGGACGAGCAGTACTTC
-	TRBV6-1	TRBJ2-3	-	CASSDMRASFSTDTQYF	TGTGCCAGCAGTGACATGCGCGCGTCCTTTAGCACAGATACGCAGTATTTT
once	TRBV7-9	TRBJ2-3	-	CASSLELSRDTQYF	TGTGCCAGCAGCTTAGAACTCTCTCGAGATACGCAGTATTTT
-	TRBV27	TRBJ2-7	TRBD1	CASSIRDRVWERNEQYF	TGTGCCAGCAGTATCCGGGACAGGGTGTGGGAAAGGAACGAGCAGTACTTC
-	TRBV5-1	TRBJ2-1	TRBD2	CASSLQTSGMGNEQFF	TGCGCCAGCAGCCTACAGACTAGCGGGATGGGGAATGAGCAGTTCTTC
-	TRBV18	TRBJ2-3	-	CASSPPGQPTDTQYF	TGTGCCAGCTCACCCCCGGGGCAGCCCACAGATACGCAGTATTTT
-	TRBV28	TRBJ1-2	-	CATSSRPEFRYTF	TGTGCCACCTCGAGCAGGCCTGAGTTTCGCTACACCTTC
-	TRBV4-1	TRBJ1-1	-	CASSQSAPGDVNTEAFF	TGCGCCAGCAGCCAGAGCGCGCCAGGGGACGTGAACACTGAAGCTTTCTTT
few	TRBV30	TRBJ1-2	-	CAWNQGGFLYGYTF	TGTGCCTGGAATCAGGGAGGTTTTCTATATGGCTACACCTTC
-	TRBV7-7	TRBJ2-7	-	CASSPGPPYEQYF	TGTGCCAGCAGCCCAGGCCCCCCCTACGAGCAGTACTTC
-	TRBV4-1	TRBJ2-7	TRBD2	CASSPTRLLAGGFHEQYF	TGCGCCAGCAGCCCCACAAGGTTGCTAGCGGGAGGTTTCCACGAGCAGTACTTC
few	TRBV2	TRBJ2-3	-	CASSADRDFPPDTQYF	TGTGCCAGCAGTGCAGACAGAGACTTTCCGCCCGATACGCAGTATTTT
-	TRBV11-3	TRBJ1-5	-	CASSLYSNQPQHF	TGTGCCAGCAGCCTTTATAGCAATCAGCCCCAGCATTTT
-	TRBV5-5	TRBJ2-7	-	CASSFDRSSYEQYF	TGTGCCAGCAGCTTTGACCGGAGCTCCTACGAGCAGTACTTC
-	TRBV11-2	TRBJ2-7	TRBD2	CASSLAGLAGGNEQYF	TGTGCCAGCAGCTTAGCCGGACTAGCGGGAGGCAACGAGCAGTACTTC
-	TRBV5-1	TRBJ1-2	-	CASSLGHLERARGYTF	TGCGCCAGCAGCTTGGGACACCTAGAGAGGGCGCGAGGCTACACCTTC
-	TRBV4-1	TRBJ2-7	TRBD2	CASSQDGSGIQPYEQYF	TGCGCCAGCAGCCAAGATGGGAGCGGGATACAACCCTACGAGCAGTACTTC
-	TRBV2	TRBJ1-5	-	CASSRTIGNQPQHF	TGTGCCAGCAGCAGAACAATAGGCAATCAGCCCCAGCATTTT
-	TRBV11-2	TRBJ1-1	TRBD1	CASSFGTGSSLTEAFF	TGTGCCAGCAGCTTTGGGACAGGGAGTTCGTTAACTGAAGCTTTCTTT
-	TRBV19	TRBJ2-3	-	CASSIAPDTQYF	TGTGCCAGTAGTATAGCCCCAGATACGCAGTATTTT
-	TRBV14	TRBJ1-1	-	CASSQEPRSEAFF	TGTGCCAGCAGCCAAGAACCCAGGTCTGAAGCTTTCTTT
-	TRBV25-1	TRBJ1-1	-	CASSDGRADEAFF	TGTGCCAGCAGTGACGGCAGGGCCGACGAAGCTTTCTTT
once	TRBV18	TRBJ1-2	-	CASSPLTTGLDAVDGYTF	TGTGCCAGCTCACCACTAACTACGGGGCTCGACGCGGTGGATGGCTACACCTTC
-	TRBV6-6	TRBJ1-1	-	CASSSTGKAFF	TGTGCCAGCAGCTCCACAGGTAAAGCTTTCTTT
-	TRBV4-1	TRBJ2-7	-	CASSQVQGIYEQYF	TGCGCCAGCAGCCAAGTGCAGGGAATCTACGAGCAGTACTTC
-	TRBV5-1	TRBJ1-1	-	CASSPMGAGGTEAFF	TGCGCCAGCAGCCCGATGGGGGCGGGGGGGACTGAAGCTTTCTTT
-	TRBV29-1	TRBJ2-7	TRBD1	CSVGEPGQGILYEQYF	TGCAGCGTTGGTGAGCCGGGACAGGGTATACTATACGAGCAGTACTTC
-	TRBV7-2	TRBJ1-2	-	CASSPMTENGYTF	TGTGCCAGCAGCCCGATGACGGAGAATGGCTACACCTTC
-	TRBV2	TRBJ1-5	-	CASRAGEGGNQPQHF	TGTGCCAGCAGGGCAGGGGAAGGGGGCAATCAGCCCCAGCATTTT